What follows are 2 T cell receptor beta chains derived from one specimen sequenced in a study of vaccination and CD4 T cells after COVID-19. Treatment of the sample: roughly 11-day PBMC culture with coronavirus spike peptide pools or control peptides (ViraFEST assay). Cultured CD4+ T-cell DNA underwent Oncomine TCR Beta short-read sequencing. MiXCR, run by TCRdb on the PCR reads, gives a single entry per CDR3 protein. The sample contains some 4,000 distinct CDR3 sequences, approximately 20% of which appear only once. For these TCRs, the target antigens are not known. Sequenced sample: CD4+ T cells from blood, cultured in vitro. The receptors stem from a human donor who had recovered from COVID-19.

This clonotype was counted between two and nine times. This chain links TRBV6-1 with TRBJ1-1; 8 bases match TRBD1. Unmatched junction bases numbered 3, after V lost 2 bases and J lost 1 base. CDR3 size: 15 residues. Germline V gene lookup returns CDR1 MNHNS and CDR2 SASEGT. CDR3 in DNA: TGTGCCAGCAGTGAACCTCAGGGGGCGAACACTGAAGCTTTCTTT. This encodes CASSEPQGANTEAFF.

This clonotype was counted only a few times. The rearrangement links TRBV7-9 to TRBJ2-1; TRBD1 matches 8 bases. Germline CDR1 SEHNR, CDR2 FQNEAQ (reference sequence). After removal of 3 bases from V and 1 base from J, the junction contained 2 bases not matched to a gene. The CDR3 runs to 15 residues. The CDR3 nucleotides are TGTGCCAGCAGCTTCGACAGGGGTTCCTACAATGAGCAGTTCTTC. Protein sequence: CASSFDRGSYNEQFF. The whole variable domain, remainder taken from reference TRBV7-9 and TRBJ2-1, is DTGVSQNPRHKITKRGQNVTFRCDPISEHNRLYWYRQTLGQGPEFLTYFQNEAQLEKSRLLSDRFSAERPKGSFSTLEIQRTEQGDSAMYLCASSFDRGSYNEQFFGPGTRLTVL.